The next 17 T cell receptor beta chains were all read from a single sample in a study of T cells in women clearing cervical HPV infection. Sequencing was performed with immunoSEQ multiplex PCR; in TCRdb, only in-frame clones are kept and a portion is missing. This table lists 22,000 or so clones. The sample comprised blood buffy coat. All receptors come from a woman between 18 and 75 years old with a cervical HPV16 infection that either progressed to CIN3+ or cleared (not recorded which).

With respect to this clone: With the read ending 3 residues before the CDR3 end, the germline J gene is used to fill in that end. The gene calls are TRBV29-1 and TRBJ1-3, with TRBD1 as a possible D gene (5 bases). The V gene lost 1 base and the J gene lost 1 base, with 5 bases spanning the gap. Germline CDR1 reads SQVTM; CDR2 reads ANQGSEA. The CDR3 contains 13 residues. The CDR3 region is CSVEGTSGNTIYF. The DNA read from the CDR3 is TGCAGCGTTGAAGGGACATCTGGAAACACC.

Partial CDR3 DNA: TGTGCCAGCAGAAGCGGGCAGGGGGCAGATGGC. Amino acid sequence: CASRSGQGADG. The entire CDR3 sequence reads CASRSGQGADGYTF. This chain uses TRBV2 with TRBJ1-2; TRBD1 matches 8 bases. Coverage ceases 3 residues before the CDR3 finishes, and the germline J gene fills in the end. Germline CDR1 is SNHLY and CDR2 is FYNNEI. The CDR3 spans 14 residues. V dropped 6 bases and J dropped 6; count of bases not matched to a gene: 9.

As to this clone: At one boundary the junction diverges from the germline segment, which might be a read error. Coverage ceases 3 residues before the CDR3 finishes, and the germline J gene fills in the end. Other DNA variants within this sample encode the same CDR3. This sequence joins TRBV5-1 and TRBJ1-3, with D perhaps TRBD1 (6 bases). Germline-derived CDR1 and CDR2 are SGHRS and YFSETQ. This CDR3 is built from 16 residues. CDR3 region: CASSLSRGLAGNTIYF. CDR3 bases read: TGCGCCAGCAGCCTCTCGCGGGGGCTAGCTGGAAACACG.

With regard to this clone: The read falls 3 residues short of the CDR3 end, and the missing part is taken from the germline J gene. V is TRBV13 and J is TRBJ1-2; 9 bases line up with TRBD1. The V gene end was trimmed by 6 bases and the J gene end by 6 bases; junction bases not matched to a gene: 5. Germline CDR1 and CDR2: PRHDT and FYEKMQ (reference sequence). CDR3 length: 13 amino acids. The covered CDR3 bases are TGTGCCAGCAGGCGTCGACAGGGGGATGGC. Protein product: CASRRRQGDG. The full CDR3 protein reads CASRRRQGDGYTF.

Of note for this clone: The read terminates 3 residues before the CDR3 end, so the remaining end is supplied by the germline J gene. The chain has TRBV11-3 and TRBJ1-1; TRBD1 is a possible D gene (6 bases). Germline V gene data show CDR1 as SGHNT and CDR2 as YENEEA. V lost 0 bases and J 4 bases, leaving 12 bases between the germline ends. The CDR3 spans 15 residues. CDR3 region: CASSLDRGRSTEAFF. The CDR3 DNA, read in part, is TGTGCCAGCAGCTTAGACAGGGGAAGGAGCACTGAA.

Details on this clone: Read coverage stops 3 residues before the CDR3 terminus; the germline J gene supplies the remainder. V usage is TRBV5-1 and J usage is TRBJ2-7, with a possible D match to TRBD2 (6 bases). Trimming stripped 5 bases from V and 1 base from J, with 13 bases between. Germline loops: CDR1 SGHRS, CDR2 YFSETQ. This CDR3 has 14 residues. The CDR3 loop reads CASSKQEGSYEQYF. The CDR3 DNA, read in part, is TGCGCCAGCAGTAAGCAGGAGGGTTCCTACGAG.

On this clone: Read coverage stops 3 residues before the CDR3 terminus; the germline J gene supplies the remainder. J is TRBJ1-6 and V is TRBV7-2; D not resolved. This CDR3 contains 13 residues. Germline CDR1 is SGHTA and CDR2 is FQGNSA. The V end lost 1 base, the J end lost 12 bases, and 10 bases lay between the germline ends. The CDR3 region is CASSLGVDLPLHF. CDR3 DNA, as far as it was read: TGTGCCAGCAGCTTAGGGGTGGACTTACCC.

Regarding this clone: The read stops 3 residues short of the end of the CDR3; the missing end is completed from the germline J gene. The genes are TRBV29-1 and TRBJ2-1; possibly TRBD1 for D (5 bases). CDR1 is SQVTM and CDR2 is ANQGSEA in the germline V gene. Trimming stripped 5 bases from V and 9 bases from J, with 20 bases between. The CDR3 covers 14 residues. CDR3 bases read: TGCAGCGTTCGAGACAGTTTCTGGAACTCTGAG. Translating gives CSVRDSFWNSE. The whole CDR3 reads CSVRDSFWNSEQFF.

Comment on this clone: The read terminates 3 residues before the CDR3 end, so the remaining end is supplied by the germline J gene. V and J are TRBV4-1 and TRBJ1-1; 7 bases map to TRBD1. Losses at the gene ends were 3 bases for V and 5 bases for J; bases not matched to a gene: 9. The CDR3 has 15 amino acids. Germline CDR1 reads MGHRA; CDR2 reads YSYEKL. The CDR3 region is CASSQRNRGGTEAFF. CDR3 DNA, as far as it was read: TGCGCCAGCAGCCAGAGGAACAGGGGCGGGACTGAA.

As to this clone: The read stops 3 residues short of the end of the CDR3; the missing end is completed from the germline J gene. V and J are TRBV7-8 and TRBJ2-1; 9 positions match TRBD2. From germline, CDR1 is SGHVS and CDR2 FQNEAQ. V was clipped by 5 bases and J by 6 bases; unmatched bases: 5. The CDR3 extends over 14 amino acids. CDR3 amino acids: CASSAREGSNEQFF. The CDR3 DNA, read in part, is TGTGCCAGCAGCGCGCGGGAGGGAAGCAATGAG.

A remark on this clone: The read is 3 residues too short to cover the CDR3 end, so that end is filled in from the germline J gene. This chain links TRBV30 with TRBJ1-1; D unclear. The CDR3 spans 12 residues. The germline V gene has CDR1 GTSNPN and CDR2 SVGIG (reference sequence). Trimming removed 1 base from V and 1 base from J, with 4 bases in between. The CDR3 is CAWSAQNTEAFF. The sequenced part of the CDR3 DNA is TGTGCCTGGAGTGCACAGAACACTGAA.

In the case of this clone: The CDR3 end lies 3 residues beyond the end of the read and is filled in from the germline J gene. The chain has TRBV4-1 and TRBJ2-7; D remains ambiguous. V lost 0 bases and J 3 bases, leaving 9 bases between the germline ends. This CDR3 region has 14 residues. From germline, CDR1 is MGHRA and CDR2 YSYEKL. The DNA read from the CDR3 is TGCGCCAGCAGCCAAGATGTACAGTTCTACGAG. Translated: CASSQDVQFYE. The full CDR3 is CASSQDVQFYEQYF.

Comment on this clone: Read coverage stops 3 residues before the CDR3 terminus; the germline J gene supplies the remainder. The J gene is TRBJ2-5, the V gene TRBV18; TRBD2 agrees at 12 bases. The junction had 5 bases not matched to a gene; V was cut back by 2 bases and J by 4 bases. Germline V gives CDR1 KGHSH, CDR2 LQKENI. This CDR3 is built from 16 residues. The covered CDR3 bases are TGTGCCAGCTCACCATCCCGACTAGCGGGAGCAGAGACC. Its protein product is CASSPSRLAGAET. Given in full, the CDR3 is CASSPSRLAGAETQYF. The complete variable domain, with remaining parts taken from reference TRBV18 and TRBJ2-5, reads NAGVMQNPRHLVRRRGQEARLRCSPMKGHSHVYWYRQLPEEGLKFMVYLQKENIIDESGMPKERFSAEFPKEGPSILRIQQVVRGDSAAYFCASSPSRLAGAETQYFGPGTRLLVL.

With regard to this clone: The read is 3 residues too short to cover the CDR3 end, so that end is filled in from the germline J gene. The chain combines TRBV14 with TRBJ1-3, with D maybe TRBD1 (5 bases). V was shortened by 2 bases and J by 2 bases, with 7 bases between the two germline ends. The germline V gene has CDR1 SGHDN and CDR2 FVKESK. The CDR3 runs 14 residues. The covered CDR3 bases are TGTGCCAGCAGCCAAAGGGGAACTGGAAACACC. Amino acids: CASSQRGTGNT. The entire CDR3 is CASSQRGTGNTIYF. Together with reference TRBV14 and TRBJ1-3, the CDR3 gives the full variable domain: EAGVTQFPSHSVIEKGQTVTLRCDPISGHDNLYWYRRVMGKEIKFLLHFVKESKQDESGMPNNRFLAERTGGTYSTLKVQPAELEDSGVYFCASSQRGTGNTIYFGEGSWLTVV.

Regarding this clone: The read comes to an end 3 residues before the CDR3 does, leaving the germline J gene to fill in the end. The gene calls are TRBV30 and TRBJ1-6; D is unresolved. V was cut by 2 bases and J by 5 bases, with 10 bases left in between. Germline assignment: CDR1 GTSNPN and CDR2 SVGIG (reference sequence). The CDR3 has 14 residues. The CDR3: CAWSRAGNNSPLHF. The CDR3 bases that were read are TGTGCCTGGAGTCGAGCGGGTAATAATTCACCC.

Comments on this clone: The read finishes 3 residues shy of the CDR3 end, and the germline J gene is used to complete it. The chain uses TRBV7-6 and TRBJ2-1, with D possibly matching TRBD1 (6 bases). V shed 1 base and J shed 1 base, with 8 bases lying between them. The CDR3 is 15 amino acids. Germline CDR1 and CDR2: SGHVS and FNYEAQ. The part of the CDR3 DNA that was read is TGTGCCAGCAGCTTAGGGCAGGGGTCCTACAATGAG. The encoded protein is CASSLGQGSYNE. From start to end, the CDR3 is CASSLGQGSYNEQFF.

About this clone itself: The read ends 3 residues before the CDR3 terminus; that terminus is restored from the germline J gene. This chain uses TRBV5-6 with TRBJ2-7, with unresolved D. Germline lookup yields CDR1 SGHDT and CDR2 YYEEEE. V gave up 5 bases and J gave up 5 bases, with 11 bases separating them. This CDR3 region has 12 residues. Partial CDR3 DNA: TGTGCCAGCAGTCAGATCCCCAACGAG. Translated, it gives CASSQIPNE. The entire CDR3 is CASSQIPNEQYF.